The rows below give T cell receptor beta chains drawn from one sample of a study of human T cells and chemical hapten exposure. One entry per CDR3 protein, called by TCRdb with MiXCR from the RACE reads. The sample has roughly 84,000 distinct CDR3 sequences, 10% to 14% seen once; the top ten hold around 3.6%. Sequences were derived from whole blood, sampled in connection with sensitization to the hapten diphenylcyclopropenone (DPC). These receptors came from a woman aged 45 to 65 with alopecia areata. Some clones in this sample may be carry-over from other donors' samples. CDR3s include the opening cysteine and the closing phenylalanine or tryptophan. A D gene is named only where the DNA matches it firmly. Clone sizes are given selectively: once, few, many, or a class where the clone is expanded.

D gene	V gene	J gene	clone size	CDR3 DNA	CDR3 protein
TRBD1	TRBV15	TRBJ2-4	.	TGTGCCACCAGCAAGAAGACAGGGGTAGCCAAAAACATTCAGTACTTC	CATSKKTGVAKNIQYF
.	TRBV12-3/TRBV12-4	TRBJ2-7	many	TGTGCCAGCAGTACGAAGGGGCCCAAGAGCTCCTACGAGCAGTACTTC	CASSTKGPKSSYEQYF
TRBD2	TRBV3-1	TRBJ2-1	many	TGTGCCAGCAGCCCCCGTGATAGCGGGAGAGGACAGTTCTTC	CASSPRDSGRGQFF
.	TRBV3-1	TRBJ1-5	once	TGTGCCAGCAGCCAAGGTCAGTCAGGGGTAGGGGGCAATCAGCCCCAGCATTTT	CASSQGQSGVGGNQPQHF
.	TRBV6-5	TRBJ2-2	many	TGTGCCAGCAGTTACTTCTACAGGCTTAACACCGGGGAGCTGTTTTTT	CASSYFYRLNTGELFF
.	TRBV19	TRBJ1-1	few	TGTGCCAGTAAAGTCCGGGGTATCACTGAAGCTTTCTTT	CASKVRGITEAFF
.	TRBV3-1	TRBJ2-7	few	TGTGCCAGCAGCCACCTATTGAGAGAGCAGTACTTC	CASSHLLREQYF
TRBD2	TRBV7-2	TRBJ2-3	few	TGTGCCAGCAGTCTAGTGATGTCTAGCGGGAGAAGGACAGATACGCAGTATTTT	CASSLVMSSGRRTDTQYF
.	TRBV11-2	TRBJ2-1	many	TGTGCCAGCAGCTCCACTGGGAAGGCTAGCTCCTACAATGAGCAGTTCTTC	CASSSTGKASSYNEQFF
TRBD2	TRBV20-1	TRBJ2-1	few	TGCAGTGCTAGAGCCCCTACTAGCGGGAGGCTCCGGGGGAATGAGCAGTTCTTC	CSARAPTSGRLRGNEQFF
TRBD1	TRBV11-2	TRBJ1-2	.	TGTGCCAGCAGCTACGACAGGGCTAACTATGGCTACACCTTC	CASSYDRANYGYTF
.	TRBV7-3	TRBJ2-3	.	TGTGCCAGCAGCCCCGGGACAGCGGGAGATCTAGATACGCAGTATTTT	CASSPGTAGDLDTQYF
.	TRBV28	TRBJ1-3	many	TGTGCCAGCGGCGAGGAGGTCTCTGGAAACACCATATATTTT	CASGEEVSGNTIYF
TRBD2	TRBV20-1	TRBJ2-7	.	TGCAGTGCTATCACTAGCGGGAGGACGTACGAGCAGTACTTC	CSAITSGRTYEQYF
.	TRBV27	TRBJ1-5	many	TGTGCCAGCAGGCAGACAGACTATAGCAATCAGCCCCAGCATTTT	CASRQTDYSNQPQHF
TRBD1	TRBV6-5	TRBJ2-2	few	TGTGCCAGCACCCCTTCCCCGGGACAGGGGAAGACCGGGGAGCTGTTTTTT	CASTPSPGQGKTGELFF
.	TRBV7-9	TRBJ2-5	.	TGTGCCAGCAGCTTGGTACAGGGCTACCTCAGGGCCCAGTACTTC	CASSLVQGYLRAQYF
.	TRBV29-1	TRBJ1-1	.	TGCAGCGTTGGAAGGGGCCGGTCTGAAGCTTTCTTT	CSVGRGRSEAFF
TRBD2	TRBV20-1	TRBJ2-3	many	TGCAGTGCTAGCGAAGCTAGCGGGATAAGCACAGATACGCAGTATTTT	CSASEASGISTDTQYF
TRBD2	TRBV7-3	TRBJ2-1	many	TGTGCCAGCAGCCAATGGACTAGCGGGAGGATCGATGAGCAGTTCTTC	CASSQWTSGRIDEQFF
.	TRBV28	TRBJ2-7	few	TGTGCCAGCAGTTTCCAGGCTAACTACGAGCAGTACTTC	CASSFQANYEQYF
.	TRBV20-1	TRBJ2-3	.	TGCAGTGCGCAGACTCTACTCAGCACAGATACGCAGTATTTT	CSAQTLLSTDTQYF
TRBD2	TRBV7-8	TRBJ2-7	many	TGTGCCAGCAGCTGGGGGGCTAGCGGGGGCCTCGAGCAGTACTTC	CASSWGASGGLEQYF
.	TRBV6-5	TRBJ2-5	many	TGTGCCAGCATGGGGCAGGGCTTCCAAGAGACCCAGTACTTC	CASMGQGFQETQYF
TRBD2	TRBV7-9	TRBJ2-1	many	TGTGCCAGCAGCCTTGGGACTAGCGGGCAGGGTGAGCAGTTCTTC	CASSLGTSGQGEQFF
.	TRBV11-2	TRBJ2-2	many	TGTGCCAGCAGCTTATCCCCAGGGGACGGGGAGCTGTTTTTT	CASSLSPGDGELFF
.	TRBV10-3	TRBJ2-4	many	TGTGCCATCAGTGACGGAACCAAAAACATTCAGTACTTC	CAISDGTKNIQYF
.	TRBV5-1	TRBJ2-3	many	TGCGCCAGCAGCTTACCCACAGATACGCAGTATTTT	CASSLPTDTQYF
.	TRBV10-3	TRBJ2-7	few	TGTGCCACCTGGGGGGCTGGGGAGCAGTACTTC	CATWGAGEQYF
.	TRBV14	TRBJ2-7	few	TGTGCCAGCAGCCAACAGGTTTGGGGCGAGCAGTACTTC	CASSQQVWGEQYF
TRBD2	TRBV7-3	TRBJ2-5	few	TGTGCCAGCAGCTTACATCCTAGCGGACAAGAGACCCAGTACTTC	CASSLHPSGQETQYF
TRBD1	TRBV27	TRBJ2-1	few	TGTGCCAGCAGCCCTGGGGAGACAGGGAGAATAGCCTACAATGAGCAGTTCTTC	CASSPGETGRIAYNEQFF
TRBD1	TRBV29-1	TRBJ2-2	.	TGCAGCGGGACAGGGGGCCACACCGGGGAGCTGTTTTTT	CSGTGGHTGELFF
.	TRBV29-1	TRBJ2-5	few	TGCAGCGTTGAATCTACTGTAGGGAGAGAGACCCAGTACTTC	CSVESTVGRETQYF
.	TRBV28	TRBJ2-3	.	TGTGCCAGCAGCATAAGCACAGATACGCAGTATTTT	CASSISTDTQYF
.	TRBV28	TRBJ2-5	many	TGTGCCAGCAGTAGCCCGGGGAAGACCCAGTACTTC	CASSSPGKTQYF
TRBD2	TRBV25-1	TRBJ2-2	many	TGTGCCAGCAGTGATGCGGGAGCCGGGGAGCTGTTTTTT	CASSDAGAGELFF
.	TRBV7-9	TRBJ1-1	.	TGTGCCAGCACCTGGGGGACTGAAGCTTTCTTT	CASTWGTEAFF
TRBD2	TRBV7-2	TRBJ2-1	.	TGTGCCAGCAGCTTAAGACGAATAGCGGGAAGGCGCTCCTACAATGAGCAGTTCTTC	CASSLRRIAGRRSYNEQFF
TRBD2	TRBV9	TRBJ2-5	many	TGTGCCAGCAGCGTAGCAGAGGGAGGGACAGAGACCCAGTACTTC	CASSVAEGGTETQYF
TRBD2	TRBV9	TRBJ2-1	.	TGTGCCAGCAGCGAGGGACCCGGGACTAGCGGGAACAATGAGCAGTTCTTC	CASSEGPGTSGNNEQFF
.	TRBV12-3/TRBV12-4	TRBJ1-1	.	TGTGCCAGCACTCCTTTTACAGTACAGGAAGCTTTCTTT	CASTPFTVQEAFF
.	TRBV7-2	TRBJ2-1	.	TGTGCCAGCAGCACGGGCTTCGCGCAAAATGAGCAGTTCTTC	CASSTGFAQNEQFF